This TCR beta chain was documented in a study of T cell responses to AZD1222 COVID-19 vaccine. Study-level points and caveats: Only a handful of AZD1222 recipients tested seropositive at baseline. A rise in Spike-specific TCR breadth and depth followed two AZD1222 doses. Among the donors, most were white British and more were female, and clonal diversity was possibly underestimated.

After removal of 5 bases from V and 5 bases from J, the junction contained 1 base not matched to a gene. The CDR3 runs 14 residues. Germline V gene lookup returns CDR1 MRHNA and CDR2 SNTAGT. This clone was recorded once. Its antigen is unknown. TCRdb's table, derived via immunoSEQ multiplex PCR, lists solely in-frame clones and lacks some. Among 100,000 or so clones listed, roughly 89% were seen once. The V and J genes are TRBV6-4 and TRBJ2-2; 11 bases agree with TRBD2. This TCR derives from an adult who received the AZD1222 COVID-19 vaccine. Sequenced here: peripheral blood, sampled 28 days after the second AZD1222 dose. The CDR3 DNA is TGTGCCAGCAGTCCTAGCGGGGGGACCGGGGAGCTGTTTTTT. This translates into CASSPSGGTGELFF.